The 10 T cell receptor beta chains below come from one sample, sequenced in a study of cytomegalovirus exposure and HLA in healthy donors. PCR was performed using 60 Vbeta and 13 Jbeta primers. Assay: immunoSEQ multiplex PCR; the TCRdb copy retains only in-frame clones and omits some. The sample holds approximately 220,000 clones, roughly 85% seen once. Material: PBMCs. The source of these receptors is a young man in good health and CMV-seronegative.

This clone was detected a few times. The chain uses TRBV9 and TRBJ1-6, with TRBD1 as a possible D gene (5 bases). Trimming removed 5 bases at V and 9 bases at J, with 18 bases between. This CDR3 region has 15 residues. The germline V gene encodes CDR1 SGDLS and CDR2 YYNGEE. CDR3 protein: CASRRGLGEGSPLHF. The CDR3 bases are TGTGCCAGCAGGAGGGGCTTGGGGGAGGGTTCACCCCTCCACTTT.

V gene TRBV19 combines with J gene TRBJ2-7, with TRBD1 as a possible D gene (5 bases). Germline V gives CDR1 LNHDA, CDR2 SQIVND (reference sequence). Trimming shortened V by 1 base and J by 0 bases, and 7 bases separated the two germline ends. The CDR3 totals 14 residues. The CDR3 sequence: CASSIVRDSYEQYF. The DNA of the CDR3 is TGTGCCAGTAGTATAGTCAGGGACTCCTACGAGCAGTACTTC.

The rearrangement joins TRBV11-3 to TRBJ2-7; TRBD2 might be the D (5 bases). Germline lookup yields CDR1 SGHNT and CDR2 YENEEA. The V end was cut by 2 bases, the J end by 3 bases, with 11 bases between. This CDR3 contains 14 residues. Here the CDR3 DNA reads TGTGCCAGCAGCTTACCGACCGGGAACTACGAGCAGTACTTC. It encodes CASSLPTGNYEQYF.

The rearrangement uses TRBV18 and TRBJ2-5, with 7 nucleotides matching TRBD2. V lost 2 bases to trimming and J lost 2 bases; unmatched junction nucleotides: 11. This CDR3 has 17 residues. Germline V gene lookup returns CDR1 KGHSH and CDR2 LQKENI. As DNA, the CDR3 is TGTGCCAGCTCACCAAGGAGGGCTAGCGGCCAACAAGAGACCCAGTACTTC. Its protein is CASSPRRASGQQETQYF.

This clone is a singleton in its sample. J is TRBJ2-5 and V is TRBV5-1; TRBD1 agrees at 9 bases. Germline V gives CDR1 SGHRS, CDR2 YFSETQ. The V segment lost 0 bases and the J segment 3 bases; nucleotides outside the gene matches: 3. This CDR3 has 15 residues. CDR3 residues: CASSLDRGQEETQYF. The CDR3 DNA is TGCGCCAGCAGCTTGGACAGGGGGCAAGAAGAGACCCAGTACTTC.

The chain employs TRBV6-1 and TRBJ1-3, with a weak D call TRBD1 (5 bases). CDR1 and CDR2 (germline): MNHNS, SASEGT. CDR3 length: 18 residues. V was shortened by 3 bases and J by 0 bases, with 18 bases between the two germline ends. The CDR3, as DNA: TGTGCCAGCAGTGATACACTAAGACAGACACTCTCTGGAAACACCATATATTTT. It is translated as CASSDTLRQTLSGNTIYF.

This clone was seen only a few times. The CDR3 protein is CASSLDATRSYEQYF. In nucleotides, the CDR3 is TGTGCCAGCAGCTTAGATGCGACTAGGTCCTACGAGCAGTACTTC. This rearrangement joins TRBV11-2 to TRBJ2-7; D perhaps matches TRBD2 (6 bases). V lost 0 bases, J lost 1 base, and 10 bases lay in between. Germline CDR1 and CDR2: SGHAT and FQNNGV. The CDR3 consists of 15 residues.

The gene calls are TRBV2 and TRBJ2-6; D might be TRBD1 (5 bases). Germline V CDR1 and CDR2: SNHLY, FYNNEI. Trimming cost V 10 bases and J 0 bases, with 16 bases left between them. The CDR3 is made up of 16 amino acids. The CDR3 nucleotides are TGTGCCACCTATACCCAGGGTCCCTCTGGGGCCAACGTCCTGACTTTC. The encoded protein is CATYTQGPSGANVLTF.

The chain has TRBV5-1 and TRBJ2-3; 12 nucleotides agree with TRBD2. CDR3 size: 16 residues. CDR1 and CDR2 from the germline V gene are SGHRS and YFSETQ. V shed 0 bases and J 3 bases; nucleotides not matched to a gene: 2. CDR3 sequence (DNA): TGCGCCAGCAGCTTGGCGACTAGCGGGAGAACAGATACGCAGTATTTT. Its protein is CASSLATSGRTDTQYF.

The V and J genes are TRBV5-6 and TRBJ2-2; 9 bases line up with TRBD1. Germline CDR1 reads SGHDT; CDR2 reads YYEEEE. V shed 4 bases, J shed 5 bases, and the junction held 9 bases outside the gene matches. The CDR3 consists of 16 residues. DNA for the CDR3: TGTGCCAGCAGCGAAATGGGACAGGGAGATACCGGGGAGCTGTTTTTT. It codes for CASSEMGQGDTGELFF.